The 10 T cell receptor beta chains below come from one sample, sequenced in a study of Ad26.COV2.S vaccination and SARS-CoV-2 variants. The treatment is: roughly 19 received Ad26.COV2.S at low or high dose, single or two shots; 5 received placebo; per-sample allocation not given. At day 63 after the first vaccine or placebo injection, samples were drawn. Clones were sequenced by immunoSEQ multiplex PCR, and TCRdb holds only the in-frame ones, with some missing. The sample holds 450,000 to 550,000 clones, nearly 90% seen once. This material consisted of peripheral blood, taken in a trial of Ad26.COV2.S vaccine versus placebo. Source of these receptors: a person aged 18-65 years who received the Ad26.COV2.S COVID-19 vaccine or a placebo.

This clone turned up a few times. In the same sample, other DNA sequences code for this CDR3. CDR3 nucleotide sequence: TGTGCCAGCAGCTCTAGCGGGAGTATATACAATGAGCAGTTCTTC. As protein: CASSSSGSIYNEQFF. The chain joins TRBV7-2 to TRBJ2-1; 10 nucleotides match TRBD2. With 4 bases clipped from V and 4 bases from J, the junction kept 4 bases outside the gene matches. This CDR3 has 15 amino acids. CDR1 and CDR2 (germline): SGHTA, FQGNSA.

The chain recombines TRBV2 with TRBJ1-2; D perhaps matches TRBD1 (5 bases). The V gene's germline CDR1 is SNHLY and CDR2 FYNNEI. CDR3 length: 12 amino acids. V was clipped by 4 bases and J by 4 bases, with 7 bases between them. As DNA, the CDR3 is TGTGCCAGCAGTGGGACAACCTATGGCTACACCTTC. Translating it yields CASSGTTYGYTF. The full variable domain, rest sourced from reference TRBV2 and TRBJ1-2, is EPEVTQTPSHQVTQMGQEVILRCVPISNHLYFYWYRQILGQKVEFLVSFYNNEISEKSEIFDDQFSVERPDGSNFTLKIRSTKLEDSAMYFCASSGTTYGYTFGSGTRLTVV.

The chain uses TRBV7-8 and TRBJ1-5; D not certain. The length of the CDR3 is 13 residues. Germline CDR1 and CDR2: SGHVS and FQNEAQ. V dropped 4 bases and J dropped 4 bases, with 8 bases sitting between them. CDR3 sequence reads: CASSSTENQPQHF. The DNA of the CDR3 is TGTGCCAGCAGCTCCACTGAGAATCAGCCCCAGCATTTT. Using reference TRBV7-8 and TRBJ1-5 for the parts outside the CDR3, the full variable domain is GAGVSQSPRYKVAKRGQDVALRCDPISGHVSLFWYQQALGQGPEFLTYFQNEAQLDKSGLPSDRFFAERPEGSVSTLKIQRTQQEDSAVYLCASSSTENQPQHFGDGTRLSIL.

This clone has more than one count but fewer than ten. The chain couples TRBV20-1 to TRBJ1-5; possibly TRBD1 for D (6 bases). Per the germline V gene, CDR1 is DFQATT and CDR2 is SNEGSKA (reference sequence). The CDR3 consists of 17 residues. Trimming removed 3 bases at V and 3 bases at J, with 21 bases between. The CDR3 here is CSASGWGRGNPNQPQHF. CDR3 in DNA: TGCAGTGCTAGTGGATGGGGGCGGGGCAATCCCAATCAGCCCCAGCATTTT.

A remark on this clone: Other nucleotide sequences in the sample specify the same CDR3. V and J are TRBV6-5 and TRBJ1-5; D is undetermined. CDR1 is MNHEY, CDR2 SVGAGI, per germline. Trimming removed 2 bases from V and 0 bases from J, with 8 bases in between. CDR3 length: 15 amino acids. DNA of the CDR3: TGTGCCAGCAGTTACAATCGGAATAGCAATCAGCCCCAGCATTTT. Its translation: CASSYNRNSNQPQHF.

The chain joins TRBV9 to TRBJ1-1, with 7 nucleotides matching TRBD1. The CDR3 totals 15 residues. The junction had 11 bases not matched to a gene; V was cut back by 6 bases and J by 3 bases. Germline values: CDR1 SGDLS, CDR2 YYNGEE. CDR3 sequence (DNA): TGTGCCAGCACCACATTGAGCAGGGGGGACACTGAAGCTTTCTTT. Its translation is CASTTLSRGDTEAFF.

The chain couples TRBV18 to TRBJ1-4; D uncertain. Trimming took off 1 base at V and 1 base at J, with 7 bases between the two ends. Looked up from germline, CDR1 is KGHSH and CDR2 is LQKENI. CDR3 length: 15 residues. The CDR3 DNA follows: TGTGCCAGCTCACCACGGTCAGAAACTAATGAAAAACTGTTTTTT. Translation gives CASSPRSETNEKLFF.

The chain employs TRBV19 and TRBJ1-1; TRBD1 might be the D (5 bases). The V gene lost 1 base and the J gene lost 1 base, with 10 bases spanning the gap. CDR3 length equals 15 residues. Germline CDR1 and CDR2: LNHDA and SQIVND (reference sequence). Written as DNA, the CDR3 is TGTGCCAGTAGTATAGGTTGGGGGTCGAACACTGAAGCTTTCTTT. Translating gives CASSIGWGSNTEAFF.

The chain has TRBV12-5 and TRBJ2-1, with D perhaps TRBD2 (6 bases). The V gene's germline CDR1 is LGHNT and CDR2 FRNRAP. V was clipped by 7 bases and J by 4 bases, with 20 bases between them. CDR3 size: 16 residues. The CDR3 DNA follows: TGTGCTAGTGTCACCTCCCCGGGAGTTACTTACAATGAGCAGTTCTTC. This translates into CASVTSPGVTYNEQFF.

This sequence joins TRBV28 and TRBJ1-2, with D perhaps matching TRBD1 (5 bases). Germline loops: CDR1 MDHEN, CDR2 SYDVKM. The germline V and J ends were trimmed by 5 bases and 3 bases, with 7 bases remaining between them. This CDR3 region has 12 residues. The DNA of the CDR3 is TGTGCCAGCAGTGGGACCTACTATGGCTACACCTTC. This encodes CASSGTYYGYTF.